This T cell receptor (beta chain) was documented in a study of blood T cell repertoires in COVID-19. Study-wide background: Sample material is recorded as cDNA or gDNA derived from T cells, B-cell-depleted T cells, or PBMCs.

Trimming took 5 bases from V and 9 from J; bases not matched to a gene: 4. Germline V gene sequence: CDR1 SGHAT, CDR2 FQNNGV. This CDR3 spans 14 amino acids. Measured with immunoSEQ multiplex PCR; TCRdb has only the in-frame clones, and not every one. The data show some 150,000 clones, with around 89% seen just once and approximately 2.8% held by the top ten. Source material: peripheral blood. The TCR comes from a man aged 60 to 69 with acute or convalescent COVID-19. This chain uses TRBV11-2 with TRBJ1-6; 10 bases match TRBD1. Here the CDR3 DNA reads TGTGCCAGCAGCCACGGGACAGGGGTTTCACCCCTCCACTTT. Translated, it gives CASSHGTGVSPLHF.